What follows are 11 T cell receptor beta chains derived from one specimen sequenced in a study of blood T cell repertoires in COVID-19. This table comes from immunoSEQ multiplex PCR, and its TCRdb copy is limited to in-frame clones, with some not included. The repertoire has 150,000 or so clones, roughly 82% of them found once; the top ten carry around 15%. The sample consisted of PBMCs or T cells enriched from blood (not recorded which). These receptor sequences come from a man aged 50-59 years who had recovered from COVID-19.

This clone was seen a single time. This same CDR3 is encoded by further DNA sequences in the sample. The DNA for the CDR3 is TGCAGCGTGGACAGGGATGGCTACACCTTC. It is translated as CSVDRDGYTF. The chain couples TRBV29-1 to TRBJ1-2, with 8 nucleotides matching TRBD1. This CDR3 is built from 10 residues. CDR1 and CDR2 from the germline V gene are SQVTM and ANQGSEA. The V and J ends lost 6 bases and 6 bases, in that order; junction bases with no gene match: 0.

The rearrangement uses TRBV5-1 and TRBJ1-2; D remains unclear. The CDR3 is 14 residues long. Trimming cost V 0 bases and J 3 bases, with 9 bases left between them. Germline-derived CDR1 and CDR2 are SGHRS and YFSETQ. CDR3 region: CASSLAAQDYGYTF. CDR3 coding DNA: TGCGCCAGCAGCTTGGCCGCCCAGGACTATGGCTACACCTTC. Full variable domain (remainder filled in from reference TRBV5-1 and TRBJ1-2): KAGVTQTPRYLIKTRGQQVTLSCSPISGHRSVSWYQQTPGQGLQFLFEYFSETQRNKGNFPGRFSGRQFSNSRSEMNVSTLELGDSALYLCASSLAAQDYGYTFGSGTRLTVV.

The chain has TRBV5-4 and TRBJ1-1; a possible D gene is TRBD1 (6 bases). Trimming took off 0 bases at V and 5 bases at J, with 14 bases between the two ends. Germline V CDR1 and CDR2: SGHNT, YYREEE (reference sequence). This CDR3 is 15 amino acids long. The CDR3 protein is CASSLDWGRVTEAFF. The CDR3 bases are TGTGCCAGCAGCTTGGACTGGGGGCGCGTGACTGAAGCTTTCTTT.

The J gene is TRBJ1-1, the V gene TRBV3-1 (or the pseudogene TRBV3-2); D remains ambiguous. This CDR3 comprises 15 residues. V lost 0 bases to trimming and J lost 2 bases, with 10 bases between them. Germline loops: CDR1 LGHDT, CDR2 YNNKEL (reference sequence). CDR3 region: CASSQDRRVNTEAFF. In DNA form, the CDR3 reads TGTGCCAGCAGCCAAGATCGGAGAGTAAACACTGAAGCTTTCTTT.

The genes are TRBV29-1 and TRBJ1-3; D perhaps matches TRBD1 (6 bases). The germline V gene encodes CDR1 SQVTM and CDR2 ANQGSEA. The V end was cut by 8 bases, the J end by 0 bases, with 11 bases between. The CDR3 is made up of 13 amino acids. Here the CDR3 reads CSCQGPSGNTIYF. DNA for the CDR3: TGCAGCTGTCAGGGGCCCTCTGGAAACACCATATATTTT.

The CDR3 DNA reads as TGTGCCACCAGCAGACACATCTCTGGGGCCAACGTCCTGACTTTC. It codes for CATSRHISGANVLTF. The rearrangement joins TRBV15 to TRBJ2-6; D gene unclear. Trimming took off 2 bases at V and 0 bases at J, with 5 bases between the two ends. CDR1 and CDR2 from the germline V gene are LNHNV and YYDKDF (reference sequence). This CDR3 has 15 amino acids. Based on the CDR3 plus reference TRBV15 and TRBJ2-6, the full variable domain is DAMVIQNPRYQVTQFGKPVTLSCSQTLNHNVMYWYQQKSSQAPKLLFHYYDKDFNNEADTPDNFQSRRPNTSFCFLDIRSPGLGDTAMYLCATSRHISGANVLTFGAGSRLTVL.

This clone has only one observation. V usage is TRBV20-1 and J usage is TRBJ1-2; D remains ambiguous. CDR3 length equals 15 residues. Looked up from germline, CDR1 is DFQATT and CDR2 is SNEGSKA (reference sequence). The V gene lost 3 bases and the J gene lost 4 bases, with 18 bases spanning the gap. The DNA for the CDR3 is TGCAGTGCTAGTGACCGGGGAGGGTATGTCTATGGCTACACCTTC. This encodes CSASDRGGYVYGYTF.

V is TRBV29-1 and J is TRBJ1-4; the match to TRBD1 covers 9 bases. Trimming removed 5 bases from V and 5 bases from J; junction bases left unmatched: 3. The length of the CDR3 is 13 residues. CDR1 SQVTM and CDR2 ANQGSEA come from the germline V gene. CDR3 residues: CSVRGQGNEKLFF. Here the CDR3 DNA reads TGCAGCGTTCGGGGACAGGGAAATGAAAAACTGTTTTTT.

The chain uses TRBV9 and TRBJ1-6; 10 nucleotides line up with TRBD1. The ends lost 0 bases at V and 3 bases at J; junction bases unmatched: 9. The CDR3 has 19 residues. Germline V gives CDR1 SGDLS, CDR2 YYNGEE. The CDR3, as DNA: TGTGCCAGCAGCGTAGGAAGGGGGGGACAGGGGTACTATAATTCACCCCTCCACTTT. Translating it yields CASSVGRGGQGYYNSPLHF. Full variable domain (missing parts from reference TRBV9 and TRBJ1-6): DSGVTQTPKHLITATGQRVTLRCSPRSGDLSVYWYQQSLDQGLQFLIQYYNGEERAKGNILERFSAQQFPDLHSELNLSSLELGDSALYFCASSVGRGGQGYYNSPLHFGNGTRLTVT.

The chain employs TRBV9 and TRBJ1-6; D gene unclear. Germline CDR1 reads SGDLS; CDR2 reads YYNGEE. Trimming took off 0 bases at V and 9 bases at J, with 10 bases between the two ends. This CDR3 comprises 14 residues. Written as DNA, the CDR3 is TGTGCCAGCAGCGTAGGACCAGCTAGTTCACCCCTCCACTTT. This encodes CASSVGPASSPLHF. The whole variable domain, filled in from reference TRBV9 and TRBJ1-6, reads DSGVTQTPKHLITATGQRVTLRCSPRSGDLSVYWYQQSLDQGLQFLIQYYNGEERAKGNILERFSAQQFPDLHSELNLSSLELGDSALYFCASSVGPASSPLHFGNGTRLTVT.

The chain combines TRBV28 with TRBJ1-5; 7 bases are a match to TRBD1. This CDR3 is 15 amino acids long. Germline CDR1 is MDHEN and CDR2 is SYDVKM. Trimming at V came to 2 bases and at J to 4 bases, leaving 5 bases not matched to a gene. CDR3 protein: CASSLGGQKNQPQHF. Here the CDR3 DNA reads TGTGCCAGCAGTTTAGGGGGACAGAAGAATCAGCCCCAGCATTTT.